One and the same sample provided the 13 T cell receptor beta chains below, sequenced in a study of CD8+CD57+ T cells in acquired aplastic anemia. Sequenced patients had shown CD8+CD57+ cell expansion by flow cytometry. It was genomic DNA that served as the template for profiling TCR beta VDJ and CDR3. One entry per CDR3 protein results from TCRdb running MiXCR on the reads. This sample has about 180,000 distinct CDR3 sequences, with 47% found just once. What was sequenced was sorted CD4+, CD8+, or CD8+CD57+ T cells (not recorded which) from PBMCs. Receptors were obtained from a human donor with aplastic anemia.

This chain links TRBV24-1 with TRBJ1-5; D perhaps matches TRBD1 (5 bases). CDR1 is KGHDR and CDR2 is SFDVKD in the germline V gene. The CDR3 spans 13 residues. Trimming removed 6 bases at V and 4 bases at J, with 9 bases between. CDR3 protein: CATSFRGNQPQHF. CDR3 coding DNA: TGTGCCACCAGTTTCCGGGGGAATCAGCCCCAGCATTTT.

CDR3 sequence (DNA): TGCAGTGCTAGAGGGTCGGCAGACTACGAGCAGTACTTC. It is translated as CSARGSADYEQYF. The chain joins TRBV20-1 to TRBJ2-7, with D unresolved. The CDR3 is 13 residues long. Trimming pared 1 base from V and 3 bases from J, leaving 10 bases between. Germline V gene sequence: CDR1 DFQATT, CDR2 SNEGSKA (reference sequence).

The chain combines TRBV20-1 with TRBJ2-7; D unresolved. V dropped 5 bases and J dropped 3 bases, with 8 bases sitting between them. CDR3 length: 11 amino acids. Looked up from germline, CDR1 is DFQATT and CDR2 is SNEGSKA (reference sequence). The CDR3 spells CSAGVVYEQYF. The CDR3 region has the DNA TGCAGTGCTGGCGTCGTCTACGAGCAGTACTTC.

In the case of this clonotype: One base away lies a much larger clone, so this may be a sequencing read error. The chain recombines TRBV7-2 with TRBJ2-5; no clear D. The V gene lost 5 bases and the J gene lost 14 bases, with 18 bases spanning the gap. CDR1 and CDR2 from the germline V gene are SGHTA and FQGNSA. The CDR3 consists of 12 residues. The CDR3 coding sequence is TGTGCCAGCAGCCCCCTTGTCGGACCCCTCTACTTC. This translates into CASSPLVGPLYF. The variable domain in full, with the rest retrieved from reference TRBV7-2 and TRBJ2-5, is GAGVSQSPSNKVTEKGKDVELRCDPISGHTALYWYRQSLGQGLEFLIYFQGNSAPDKSGLPSDRFSAERTGGSVSTLTIQRTQQEDSAVYLCASSPLVGPLYFGPGTRLLVL.

This clonotype was recorded many times. The V and J genes are TRBV5-4 and TRBJ2-3, with 12 bases identical to TRBD2. Germline V gene data show CDR1 as SGHNT and CDR2 as YYREEE (reference sequence). This CDR3 region has 16 residues. J was trimmed by 1 base and V by 0 bases; bases with no gene match: 0. CDR3: CASSLGTSGGTDTQYF. CDR3 in DNA: TGTGCCAGCAGCTTGGGGACTAGCGGGGGCACAGATACGCAGTATTTT.

V usage is TRBV3-1 and J usage is TRBJ2-2, with D possibly matching TRBD1 (6 bases). CDR3 length: 15 residues. V gave up 1 base and J gave up 9 bases, with 15 bases separating them. Germline V gene lookup returns CDR1 LGHDT and CDR2 YNNKEL (reference sequence). CDR3 nucleotide sequence: TGTGCCAGCAGCCAAGGAACAGGGCTGGGCAGGGAGCTGTTTTTT. Protein: CASSQGTGLGRELFF.

This clonotype has at least ten counts. The chain uses TRBV24-1 and TRBJ2-1, with D perhaps TRBD2 (5 bases). CDR1 and CDR2 from the germline V gene are KGHDR and SFDVKD. Trimming pared 3 bases from V and 10 bases from J, leaving 12 bases between. CDR3 length: 13 amino acids. The CDR3 is CATSDGGLGEQFF. DNA for the CDR3: TGTGCCACCAGTGATGGAGGCTTGGGGGAGCAGTTCTTC.

This clonotype was recorded at least ten times. This chain uses TRBV7-8 with TRBJ2-2; no definite D call. V was clipped by 2 bases and J by 4 bases, with 5 bases between them. The CDR3 extends over 13 amino acids. Germline lookup yields CDR1 SGHVS and CDR2 FQNEAQ. The CDR3 coding sequence is TGTGCCAGCAGCTTAAAGGGCACCGGGGAGCTGTTTTTT. Translation gives CASSLKGTGELFF.

This clonotype was recorded many times. DNA for the CDR3: TGCAGTGCCCTGCGAGGGGCGGACGGGGAGCTGTTTTTT. Its translation: CSALRGADGELFF. The V and J genes are TRBV20-1 and TRBJ2-2; D may match TRBD1 or TRBD2 (5 bases each). Germline V gene lookup returns CDR1 DFQATT and CDR2 SNEGSKA (reference sequence). The CDR3 totals 13 residues. The V and J ends lost 6 bases and 7 bases respectively, with 15 bases between them.

This clonotype was detected ten times or more. The chain is built from TRBV2 and TRBJ1-6; D perhaps matches TRBD1 (6 bases). The V end lost 6 bases, the J end lost 5 bases, and 14 bases lay between the germline ends. CDR1 and CDR2 (germline): SNHLY, FYNNEI. The CDR3 spans 15 residues. CDR3 region: CASRAGQLNNSPLHF. DNA of the CDR3: TGTGCCAGCAGGGCCGGACAGCTCAATAATTCACCCCTCCACTTT.

The J gene is TRBJ1-3, the V gene TRBV3-1, with 9 bases matching TRBD1. The CDR3 spans 17 residues. V gave up 4 bases and J gave up 0 bases; unmatched junction bases: 7. Germline CDR1 reads LGHDT; CDR2 reads YNNKEL (reference sequence). The CDR3 loop is CASSRRTGDHSGNTIYF. The CDR3 nucleotides read TGTGCCAGCAGCCGGAGGACAGGGGATCACTCTGGAAACACCATATATTTT.

There are many counts of this clonotype. This chain uses TRBV20-1 with TRBJ1-4, with 7 bases aligning to TRBD1. V lost 6 bases, J lost 4 bases, and 8 bases stayed unmatched. Germline loops: CDR1 DFQATT, CDR2 SNEGSKA (reference sequence). The CDR3 extends over 14 amino acids. The CDR3 nucleotides read TGCAGTGCCGAGAGGGGACAGCGTAATGAAAAACTGTTTTTT. Translated: CSAERGQRNEKLFF.

The genes are TRBV29-1 and TRBJ2-7; possibly TRBD1 or TRBD2 for D (5 bases each). V was cut by 7 bases and J by 7 bases, with 20 bases left in between. Germline V CDR1 and CDR2: SQVTM, ANQGSEA. The CDR3 is made up of 13 amino acids. CDR3 sequence: CSGLGTQGGEQYF. The CDR3 DNA reads as TGCAGCGGCCTCGGGACGCAGGGCGGGGAGCAGTACTTC.